This T cell receptor (beta chain) was documented in a study of blood T cell repertoires in COVID-19. Study-level background: The samples span acute and convalescent COVID-19 from the United States, Italy and Spain. From T cells, B-cell-depleted T cells, or PBMCs came the material, which was cDNA or gDNA.

In germline, CDR1 is MDHEN, CDR2 SYDVKM. The V gene lost 8 bases and the J gene lost 3 bases, with 11 bases spanning the gap. This CDR3 spans 14 amino acids. Per the original methods: It was from reference gene primer amplification that nucleated cell counts were estimated. Method: immunoSEQ multiplex PCR; TCRdb's copy keeps in-frame clones and lacks some. V, J and clone size are taken as reported in that table, and D and trimming were inferred from the DNA itself. Of over 20,000 clones in the sample, more than 70% were seen once. The TCR was taken from a human donor in a cohort sampled during active COVID-19. Specimen: peripheral blood. The V gene is TRBV28, the J gene TRBJ2-6; unclear D gene. CDR3 protein: CASGPLYGANVLTF. The DNA for the CDR3 is TGTGCCAGCGGGCCTTTGTATGGGGCCAACGTCCTGACTTTC.